Sequencing of this T cell receptor (beta chain) was carried out in a study of shared clonotypes between healthy human individuals. Study-level points and caveats: Sharing across four donors was highest in naive CD4 (around 5%) and lowest in memory CD8 (roughly 0.4%). A reduction in generation probabilities was seen for non-shared clonotypes relative to those shared by all four donors.

Trimming pared 1 base from V and 4 bases from J, leaving 12 bases between. CDR1 and CDR2 (germline): SGHKS, YYEKEE (reference sequence). CDR3 length: 15 amino acids. For this clone: Its antigen is currently unknown.

The deep-level immunoSEQ assay was used. TCRdb's copy holds only in-frame clones and misses some; the assay was immunoSEQ multiplex PCR. The data show 1,400,000 or so clones, around 98.5% seen once. Donors were healthy HIV-negative adults without recently reported acute infections or vaccinations. The clonotype was recovered from a man between 25 and 39 years old in good health. The rearrangement joins TRBV5-5 to TRBJ2-1; the D is unclear. Sequences were obtained from naive CD4+ T cells sorted from blood. The subset here: CD45RA+ positively selected. CDR3 bases: TGTGCCAGCAGCTTGTTGCCTAAGGAGTACAATGAGCAGTTCTTC. Protein: CASSLLPKEYNEQFF.